This T cell receptor beta chain comes out of a study of beta chain features in type 1 diabetes. What was sequenced were expressed TCRB transcripts, since all of the isolated RNA had been reverse transcribed. Sequencing used immunoSEQ multiplex PCR; TCRdb keeps in-frame clones, though not all of them. The sample carries 200,000 to 250,000 clones, 27% recorded once. The CDR3 runs to 13 residues. J was trimmed by 2 bases and V by 4 bases; bases with no gene match: 3. Germline V gene data show CDR1 as SGHRS and CDR2 as YFSETQ. The V and J genes are TRBV5-1 and TRBJ2-7; 7 bases are shared with TRBD2. Material: central memory CD4+ T cells from blood. The origin of this receptor is a man aged 25-45 years in good health. The CDR3 reads CASSPSGTYEQYF. CDR3 DNA: TGCGCCAGCAGCCCTAGCGGAACCTACGAGCAGTACTTC.